The 4 T cell receptor beta chains presented below share a single source sample, sequenced in a study of shared clonotypes between healthy human individuals. TCRdb's table, derived via immunoSEQ multiplex PCR, lists solely in-frame clones and lacks some. The table shows more than 2 million clones, with approximately 92% occurring only once. CD45RO-negative, CCR7-positively selected cells formed the naive CD8 fraction, excluding terminally differentiated effector memory CD45RA+ cells. The sample was naive CD8+ T cells from PBMCs. The receptor source for this set is a man between 18 and 29 years old in good health. Some clones in this sample may be carry-over from other donors' samples.

The chain carries TRBV7-9 and TRBJ2-7; the D gene is possibly TRBD1 (5 bases). The V gene's germline CDR1 is SEHNR and CDR2 FQNEAQ (reference sequence). The V end lost 3 bases, the J end lost 0 bases, and 15 bases lay between the germline ends. The CDR3 consists of 16 residues. The CDR3 bases are TGTGCCAGCAGCTTTTTACGCGCAGGGCTCTCCTACGAGCAGTACTTC. Encoded protein: CASSFLRAGLSYEQYF.

This chain connects TRBV7-6 to TRBJ2-7; TRBD1 matches at 9 bases. Germline assignment: CDR1 SGHVS and CDR2 FNYEAQ. CDR3 length: 15 residues. J was trimmed by 5 bases and V by 5 bases; bases with no gene match: 10. As DNA, the CDR3 is TGTGCCAGCAGCAACCTGGGACAGGGTATCGACGAGCAGTACTTC. Translated: CASSNLGQGIDEQYF.

This chain links TRBV21-1 with TRBJ2-1. TRBV21-1 is annotated as a pseudogene. The CDR3 is 14 amino acids. For the CDR3, the DNA is TGTGCCAGCGATACGGGCCCTGGAGCCAATGAGCAGTTCTTC. Amino acid sequence: CASDTGPGANEQFF.

Of note for this clone: Other DNA variants within this sample encode the same CDR3. The rearrangement joins TRBV9 to TRBJ2-1; 9 bases are a match to TRBD2. Per the germline V gene, CDR1 is SGDLS and CDR2 is YYNGEE. The CDR3 loop spans 15 amino acids. Trimming at V came to 2 bases and at J to 0 bases, leaving 0 bases not matched to a gene. Here the CDR3 reads CASSVSGSSYNEQFF. CDR3 nucleotide sequence: TGTGCCAGCAGCGTTAGCGGGAGCTCCTACAATGAGCAGTTCTTC.